The rows below give T cell receptor beta chains drawn from one sample of a study of blood T cell repertoires in COVID-19. Some clones are missing from TCRdb's copy, which holds only in-frame ones; the method was immunoSEQ multiplex PCR. Counted here are 130,000 to 150,000 clones, roughly 88% occurring once; the ten biggest clones make up about 8%. Sequencing was carried out using peripheral blood. The receptors originated from a woman aged 55-70 years with COVID-19, enrolled during active disease. Both conserved end residues are part of each CDR3. The D gene is left open where the match is weak. A row's size may be missing; if present it is once, few, many or a size class.

V	size	J	D	DNA	CDR3
TRBV11-1	NA	TRBJ1-1	TRBD1	TGTGCCAGCAGCTTTCATAGGGGGCGGAACACTGAAGCTTTCTTT	CASSFHRGRNTEAFF
TRBV19	once	TRBJ1-4	NA	TGTGCCAACCCACGTCGGTGGGAAAAACTGTTTTTT	CANPRRWEKLFF
TRBV7-7	NA	TRBJ2-5	TRBD2	TGTGCTAGCAGTCTCCTAGCGGACGGGGAGACCCAGTACTTC	CASSLLADGETQYF
TRBV27	NA	TRBJ2-7	NA	TGTGCCAGCAGAGTGACAGATAACGAGCAGTACTTC	CASRVTDNEQYF
TRBV25-1	few	TRBJ1-2	NA	TGTGCCAGCAGTGTGGGGGCTGGCTACACCTTC	CASSVGAGYTF
TRBV11-2	few	TRBJ1-1	NA	TGTGCCAGCAGTTTTAACAGAAACACTGAAGCTTTCTTT	CASSFNRNTEAFF
TRBV7-9	NA	TRBJ2-5	TRBD2	TGTGCCAGCAGCTTCCTAGCGGGGGGCATAGAGACCCAGTACTTC	CASSFLAGGIETQYF
TRBV6-5	NA	TRBJ1-5	NA	TGTGCCAGCACCGACTCCCCGGGCAATCAGCCCCAGCATTTT	CASTDSPGNQPQHF
TRBV6-6	NA	TRBJ1-1	NA	TGTGCCAGCACCCCGGGACAAACTAACACTGAAGCTTTCTTT	CASTPGQTNTEAFF
TRBV11-2	once	TRBJ2-1	NA	TGTGCCAGCAGCTTAGCGGGGGACCCAGGTCCGTTCTTC	CASSLAGDPGPFF
TRBV5-6	NA	TRBJ1-2	TRBD1	TGTGCCAGCAGCTACGACAGGGGAAACTATGGCTACACCTTC	CASSYDRGNYGYTF
TRBV20-1	NA	TRBJ2-1	NA	TGCAGTGCGGCTTCCTACAATGAGCAGTTCTTC	CSAASYNEQFF
TRBV6-5	NA	TRBJ1-2	NA	TGTGCCAGCAGTTACTCGACGGGGGGTGGCTATGGCTACACCTTC	CASSYSTGGGYGYTF
TRBV19	NA	TRBJ2-7	NA	TGTGCCAGTAAAATTAGGACAAGACCGGGACTCTCCTACGAGCAGTACTTC	CASKIRTRPGLSYEQYF
TRBV5-1	NA	TRBJ1-1	TRBD1	TGCGCCAGCAGCTTGGTCCCGCAGGGGGGACACACTGAAGCTTTCTTT	CASSLVPQGGHTEAFF
TRBV7-8	NA	TRBJ2-1	NA	TGTGCCAGCAGCCCCCCTACAGTCTTTGGTCAGTTCTTC	CASSPPTVFGQFF
TRBV5-5	NA	TRBJ1-2	NA	TGTGCCAGCAGCTTGGCAGGGGACTATGGCTACACCTTC	CASSLAGDYGYTF
TRBV6-6	NA	TRBJ2-3	NA	TGTGCCAGCAGTGCCCACAGGAGCACAGATACGCAGTATTTT	CASSAHRSTDTQYF
TRBV5-1	NA	TRBJ1-2	TRBD1	TGCGCCAGCAGCTTGCTGCAGGGGGTCGGCTATGGCTACACCTTC	CASSLLQGVGYGYTF
TRBV27	NA	TRBJ2-7	NA	TGTGCCAGCAGTTTTATAACGACAGCCGAGCAGTACTTC	CASSFITTAEQYF
TRBV30	NA	TRBJ2-5	TRBD2	TGTGCCTGGGGGAAATTAGCGGGGGGGCGAGAGACCCAGTACTTC	CAWGKLAGGRETQYF
TRBV6-2/TRBV6-3	NA	TRBJ2-7	NA	TGTGCCAGCAGTTACTCACTTGGACAGCGCTCCTACGAGCAGTACTTC	CASSYSLGQRSYEQYF
TRBV19	NA	TRBJ1-3	NA	TGTGCCAGTAGGGGGGGGGTCATCTCTGGAAACACCATATATTTT	CASRGGVISGNTIYF
TRBV14	NA	TRBJ2-7	NA	TGTGCCAGCAGCCAATACCCAGGCTCCTACGAGCAGTACTTC	CASSQYPGSYEQYF
TRBV19	NA	TRBJ1-1	TRBD1	TGTGCCAGTAGTCCCGGGGACAGGAACACTGAAGCTTTCTTT	CASSPGDRNTEAFF
TRBV11-2	NA	TRBJ2-7	TRBD1	TGTGCCAGCAGCACTACCGGGACAGGGGACTACGAGCAGTACTTC	CASSTTGTGDYEQYF
TRBV27	NA	TRBJ2-1	TRBD2	TGTGCCAGCAGACCAAAAGCGGGGGCCCCTTACAATGAGCAGTTCTTC	CASRPKAGAPYNEQFF
TRBV7-2	NA	TRBJ1-1	NA	TGTGCCAGCAGCTTAGTTTCGACAGAGAACACTGAAGCTTTCTTT	CASSLVSTENTEAFF
TRBV19	NA	TRBJ1-5	TRBD1	TGTGCCAGTAGTATAGATCAGGACAGGGATTTTTATAGCAATCAGCCCCAGCATTTT	CASSIDQDRDFYSNQPQHF
TRBV13	NA	TRBJ2-1	TRBD2	TGTGCCAGCAGCTCCCTCGGAATGAGCGGGGGGGCCGGTGAGCAGTTCTTC	CASSSLGMSGGAGEQFF
TRBV19	NA	TRBJ1-2	TRBD1	TGTGCCAGTAGTATACAGGGGGCGCTCAGCTATGGCTACACCTTC	CASSIQGALSYGYTF
TRBV4-1	NA	TRBJ2-3	NA	TGCGCCAGCAGCCAAGATGGGGGGGCTAGCACAGATACGCAGTATTTT	CASSQDGGASTDTQYF
TRBV4-2	NA	TRBJ2-3	NA	TGTGCCAGCAGCCAACCCAGTTCTGCAGATACGCAGTATTTT	CASSQPSSADTQYF
TRBV19	NA	TRBJ1-2	NA	TGTGCCAGTAGTATAGCCTGGGGGGGATTCGGTGGCTACACCTTC	CASSIAWGGFGGYTF
TRBV3-1/TRBV3-2	NA	TRBJ2-5	TRBD2	TGTGCCAGCAGCCAAGATTTAAGCGGGGGGCTAGAGACCCAGTACTTC	CASSQDLSGGLETQYF
TRBV9	NA	TRBJ2-1	NA	NA	CASSVAGGDFGNEQFF
TRBV3-1/TRBV3-2	NA	TRBJ2-5	NA	TGTGCCAGCAGCCCGAGTGGGGGGTTAGGGACCCAGTACTTC	CASSPSGGLGTQYF
TRBV15	NA	TRBJ2-7	TRBD2	TGTGCCACCAGCGGGGGACTAGCGGCCTACGAGCAGTACTTC	CATSGGLAAYEQYF
TRBV18	NA	TRBJ1-1	TRBD1	TGTGCCAGCTCCGCCACCGGGACAGGGGACCAGAGAGCTTTCTTT	CASSATGTGDQRAFF
TRBV7-3	NA	TRBJ1-6	NA	TGTGCCAGCTCTCACGGAGGTAATTCACCCCTCCACTTT	CASSHGGNSPLHF
TRBV3-1/TRBV3-2	NA	TRBJ2-2	TRBD1	TGTGCCAGCAGACGCGACAGGGTACAGGGACGCACCGGGGAGCTGTTTTTT	CASRRDRVQGRTGELFF
TRBV2	NA	TRBJ2-5	TRBD1	TGTGCCAGCAGTGACGTGGGGGACAGGGGGTACGAGGAGACCCAGTACTTC	CASSDVGDRGYEETQYF
TRBV6-5	NA	TRBJ1-3	NA	TGTGCCAGCAGTTCTGTACGAAGGGGCAGGGGAAACACCATATATTTT	CASSSVRRGRGNTIYF
TRBV7-2	NA	TRBJ1-2	TRBD1	TGTGCCAGCAGCTTCCACAGGGGCGACCGCGGCTACACCTTC	CASSFHRGDRGYTF
TRBV5-5	NA	TRBJ1-1	NA	TGTGCCAGCAGCTTGTATGCCGGGTCTATGACTGAAGCTTTCTTT	CASSLYAGSMTEAFF
TRBV11-3	NA	TRBJ2-3	TRBD1	TGTGCCAGCAGTCGGACAGGGACGACGCAGTATTTT	CASSRTGTTQYF
TRBV4-1	NA	TRBJ1-1	NA	TGCGCCAGCAGCCAAGATCAGGGGACGGAAGCTTTCTTT	CASSQDQGTEAFF
TRBV7-6	NA	TRBJ2-6	TRBD1	TGTGCCAGCAGTCGGGACAGGGGCTTTGGGGCCAACGTCCTGACTTTC	CASSRDRGFGANVLTF
TRBV4-2	NA	TRBJ1-5	TRBD1	TGTGCCAGCAGCCATAACCCCCCGGGGACAGGGGGTCAGCCCCAGCATTTT	CASSHNPPGTGGQPQHF
TRBV6-6	NA	TRBJ1-5	NA	TGTGCCAGCAGTCCAGACAGAAATCAGCCCCAGCATTTT	CASSPDRNQPQHF
TRBV11-2	NA	TRBJ2-2	TRBD1	TGTGCCAGCAGCTCCCCCTCTGGACAGGGTGGAGCCGGGGAGCTGTTTTTT	CASSSPSGQGGAGELFF
TRBV29-1	NA	TRBJ2-2	TRBD2	TGCAGCGGTCGAGCGGGGGGCGACACCGGGGAGCTGTTTTTT	CSGRAGGDTGELFF
TRBV7-3	NA	TRBJ2-5	TRBD2	TGTGCCAGCAGCCTGTCTCCGCGGGGGGGCCGGGAGACCCAGTACTTC	CASSLSPRGGRETQYF
TRBV7-2	once	TRBJ2-7	TRBD2	TGTGCCAGCAGCAAGGCCACCGGGACTAGCGGGAGACCGCGGGGCGAGCAGTACTTC	CASSKATGTSGRPRGEQYF